Each of the 8 T cell receptor beta chains below was sequenced from the same sample in a study of blood T cell repertoires in COVID-19. Repertoires were generated with immunoSEQ multiplex PCR, while TCRdb's copy carries only in-frame clones and drops some. Among 86,000 or so clones listed, roughly 86% were seen once. Sequenced: peripheral blood. Every receptor here comes from a man between 50 and 59 years old with active or convalescent COVID-19.

This chain joins TRBV28 and TRBJ1-5, with a tentative D call TRBD1 (6 bases). Per the germline V gene, CDR1 is MDHEN and CDR2 is SYDVKM. The CDR3 runs 15 residues. V lost 3 bases, J lost 6 bases, and 15 bases lay in between. Here the CDR3 reads CASSFQQGLGQPQHF. DNA for the CDR3: TGTGCCAGCAGTTTCCAACAGGGTCTAGGTCAGCCCCAGCATTTT.

The genes are TRBV12-3 or TRBV12-4 and TRBJ1-1; tentatively, D is TRBD1 (5 bases). V was clipped by 0 bases and J by 7 bases, with 9 bases between them. This CDR3 has 13 amino acids. CDR3 loop: CASSLAGGFEAFF. As DNA, the CDR3 is TGTGCCAGCAGTTTAGCGGGGGGGTTTGAAGCTTTCTTT.

The V gene is TRBV14, the J gene TRBJ1-6; the D is unclear. Germline CDR1 reads SGHDN; CDR2 reads FVKESK. The CDR3 totals 15 residues. Trimming took 4 bases from V and 0 from J, leaving 7 bases between them. The CDR3 nucleotides are TGTGCCAGCAGCCTATATAGCTCCTATAATTCACCCCTCCACTTT. Its translation: CASSLYSSYNSPLHF.

The chain couples TRBV6-5 to TRBJ1-1; 8 nucleotides match TRBD1. The germline V gene encodes CDR1 MNHEY and CDR2 SVGAGI. J lost 1 base, V lost 3 bases, and 1 base had no gene match. This CDR3 is 14 amino acids long. The CDR3 region is CASSYGTGNTEAFF. CDR3 coding DNA: TGTGCCAGCAGTTATGGGACAGGGAACACTGAAGCTTTCTTT.

CDR3 nucleotide sequence: TGTGCCAGCAGCCAACAAGGGACAGTGAGCCCCTATGGCTACACCTTC. It specifies CASSQQGTVSPYGYTF. This chain uses TRBV14 with TRBJ1-2; 7 bases align to TRBD1. CDR1 and CDR2 (germline): SGHDN, FVKESK. Unmatched junction bases numbered 10, after V lost 2 bases and J lost 4 bases. The CDR3 runs 16 residues.

CDR3 amino acids: CASSLADTQYF. The CDR3 DNA reads TGTGCCAGCAGCTTAGCGGATACGCAGTATTTT. This chain connects TRBV5-6 to TRBJ2-3; D is unclear. V was clipped by 2 bases and J by 6 bases, with 4 bases between them. Germline CDR1 SGHDT, CDR2 YYEEEE. The CDR3 has 11 amino acids.

The V call is TRBV28, the J call TRBJ2-1, with 9 bases lining up with TRBD1. J was trimmed by 14 bases and V by 2 bases; bases with no gene match: 4. CDR1 MDHEN and CDR2 SYDVKM come from the germline V gene. The CDR3 consists of 12 residues. The CDR3 bases are TGTGCCAGCAGTTTACCGGGACAGGGTGAGTTCTTC. Its protein product is CASSLPGQGEFF.

The DNA for the CDR3 is TGTGCCAGCACCTGGCAATTGAACACTGAAGCTTTCTTT. Its protein product is CASTWQLNTEAFF. The chain joins TRBV5-8 to TRBJ1-1; D call uncertain. The CDR3 consists of 13 residues. Looked up from germline, CDR1 is SGHTS and CDR2 is YDEGEE. V was trimmed by 6 bases and J by 0 bases, leaving 9 bases between them. Looking up the rest from reference TRBV5-8 and TRBJ1-1 gives the full variable domain: EAGVTQSPTHLIKTRGQQATLRCSPISGHTSVYWYQQALGLGLQFLLWYDEGEERNRGNFPPRFSGRQFPNYSSELNVNALELEDSALYLCASTWQLNTEAFFGQGTRLTVV.